Sequencing of this TCR beta chain was carried out in a study of T cells after yellow fever vaccination. Via MiXCR, TCRdb re-called the 5' RACE reads, giving one row per CDR3 protein. The sample has over 130,000 distinct CDR3 sequences, roughly 8.2% seen once. The V segment lost 3 bases and the J segment 4 bases; nucleotides outside the gene matches: 9. The germline gives CDR1 DFQATT, CDR2 SNEGSKA (reference sequence). There are 16 residues in the CDR3. This clonotype was seen many times. The starting material was CD4+ T cells sorted from PBMCs, obtained 5 days after the yellow fever booster vaccination. The chain couples TRBV20-1 to TRBJ2-2, with 9 bases that match TRBD2. The receptor comes from a man aged 25 to 45 who received the YFV17D yellow fever vaccine. The CDR3 sequence: CSARSASGKLTGELFF. The CDR3 bases are TGCAGTGCTAGGTCGGCTAGCGGGAAACTCACCGGGGAGCTGTTTTTT.